Shown below are 5 T cell receptor beta chains from a single sample sequenced in a study of T cell changes during pregnancy in multiple sclerosis. TCRdb's table, derived via immunoSEQ multiplex PCR, lists solely in-frame clones and lacks some. Of around 50,000 clones listed, 92% are singletons. The sample here was CD4+ T cells from peripheral blood mononuclear cells, taken in the second trimester of pregnancy. The receptors originated from a female donor with multiple sclerosis, enrolled in a pregnancy study.

J is TRBJ1-1 and V is TRBV29-1, with 10 bases aligning to TRBD1. Germline V CDR1 and CDR2: SQVTM, ANQGSEA. There are 13 residues in the CDR3. Losses at the gene ends were 6 bases for V and 5 bases for J; bases not matched to a gene: 6. The CDR3 nucleotides read TGCAGCGTGGAGGACAGGGGGGAAACTGAAGCTTTCTTT. Protein: CSVEDRGETEAFF.

The chain has TRBV30 and TRBJ1-2, with D maybe TRBD1 (6 bases). CDR3 length equals 14 residues. V gave up 4 bases and J gave up 8 bases, with 20 bases separating them. Germline-derived CDR1 and CDR2 are GTSNPN and SVGIG (reference sequence). Here the CDR3 DNA reads TGTGCCTGGAACATACAGGTGGGGGCTGGGGGCTACACCTTC. This codes for CAWNIQVGAGGYTF.

This clone was counted between two and nine times. The rearrangement uses TRBV19 and TRBJ2-2; possibly TRBD1 for D (6 bases). With 6 bases removed from V and 2 bases from J, the gap between germline ends came to 13 bases. Germline CDR1 LNHDA, CDR2 SQIVND (reference sequence). The CDR3 is made up of 15 amino acids. In DNA form, the CDR3 reads TGTGCCAGTAGGGGGGCAGGGTACAACACCGGGGAGCTGTTTTTT. Amino acid sequence: CASRGAGYNTGELFF.

The rearrangement joins TRBV28 to TRBJ1-2; TRBD1 agrees at 7 bases. Germline values: CDR1 MDHEN, CDR2 SYDVKM. The ends lost 2 bases at V and 0 bases at J; junction bases unmatched: 6. The CDR3 has 16 amino acids. The CDR3: CASSLRGTVPNYGYTF. DNA of the CDR3: TGTGCCAGCAGTTTACGTGGGACAGTCCCTAACTATGGCTACACCTTC.

This sequence joins TRBV23-1 and TRBJ2-7, with TRBD1 matching 7 bases. TRBV23-1 carries the ORF label, with uncertain function. There are 18 residues in the CDR3. Unmatched junction bases numbered 13, after V lost 0 bases and J lost 2 bases. CDR3 protein: CASSQSGQSYWYTYEQYF. For the CDR3, the DNA is TGCGCCAGCAGTCAATCGGGACAGTCCTACTGGTATACCTACGAGCAGTACTTC.